This TCR beta chain derives from a study of cytomegalovirus exposure and HLA in healthy donors (dated by TCRdb to between 2016 and 2019). Context from the whole study: According to an earlier analysis of a few hundred of the donors, some 170 million T cells yielded 117 million unique TCR beta sequences and 250 to 350 Gb of sequence data. HLA typing included class I and class II loci at four-digit resolution. The aim of the study was to test whether cataloging public T cell receptors could identify signatures of past pathogen exposure. Because of strong linkage in the cohort, 5 or 6 DR-DQ haplotypes were treated as single units for association and clustering. The study used immunosequencing to profile the T cell repertoires of 600 to 850 subjects and linked those repertoires to cytomegalovirus serostatus. To predict cytomegalovirus infection status, the study brought together high-throughput TCR immunosequencing, statistical association of individual TCRs with disease status, and machine learning. Of the 398 genotyped donors, roughly 80% fell in the genetic ancestry cluster associated with self-reported Caucasian donors. To study patterns of TCR occurrence, a later analysis re-analyzed previously published TCR beta repertoires from 600 to 750 donors and added high-resolution HLA genotyping. The number of typed donors differed by locus: about 620-630 for A, B, C, DRB1 and DQB1; some 500 for DQA1; approximately 600 for DPA1; and roughly 470 for DPB1. All discovery cohort repertoires had been generated on a single sequencing platform. About 280 gigabases of sequencing data and around 80 million unique TCR sequences made up an early release that covered several hundred HLA-typed donors. On average, 235,054 unique TCR beta nucleotide sequences were sequenced per donor among several hundred genotyped donors of the cohort, with roughly 19% of those sequences being non-productive. A separate validation cohort of approximately 120 different subjects was used in addition to the 666-subject first cohort. Rather than drawing on any new phenotypic data, the later analysis identified candidate immune exposures from TCR beta sequences and the way those sequences occurred across donors. An earlier analysis of some 500 of the donors used high-throughput TCR beta sequencing to judge whether each TCR beta V gene segment behaved as functional or pseudogenic. Donor age, sex, ethnicity and CMV serostatus were compiled together with the repertoire data. A later genetic analysis used genome-wide SNP genotypes for 398 of the 666 donors, treating that subset as a discovery cohort.

The library was generated by the immunoSEQ multiplex PCR assay. For the multiplex PCR, a mixture combining 60 forward primers for TCR Vbeta segments and 13 reverse primers for TCR Jbeta segments was used. The CDR3 region of rearranged TCR beta genes was amplified from genomic DNA with a multiplex PCR assay. The Illumina HiSeq System was used to sequence the amplified TCR beta libraries as 87-base-pair reads. From the authors' description of their analysis: In a later analysis, roughly 80 million unique TCR beta chains were counted across the 690 or so repertoires, and about 10 million of these chains were shared by at least two donors. To remove PCR and sequencing errors, raw reads were error-corrected and collapsed into unique sequences using a nearest-neighbor algorithm that merged closely related sequences. To assign V, D and J gene segments, CDR3 sequences were aligned to IMGT reference sequences. For a sequence to be retained, at least a six-nucleotide match to both a V gene segment and a J gene segment was required. Rearrangements were classified as productive when the CDR3 lacked stop codons and remained in frame with V and J, and all other rearrangements were classified as non-productive. CDR3 was defined according to IMGT convention as the region running from the second conserved V-encoded cysteine to the conserved J-encoded phenylalanine. Sequences without an unambiguous match to a single V gene segment were excluded from the earlier analysis of several hundred of the donors. An earlier analysis of a few hundred of the donors classified V segments as functional when productive rearrangements were above 56.7% and as segregating when the standard deviation between donors was above 5%. A statistical classification framework was built to diagnose cytomegalovirus status from the catalog of TCR beta chain sequences. In a later analysis, TCR nucleotide sequences were compared against IMGT/GENE-DB human TR gene sequences so that V and J genes could be assigned. In a later analysis, CDR3 sequences and most-parsimonious VDJ recombination scenarios were assigned using the TCRdist pipeline. A later analysis defined each TCR beta chain by its CDR3 amino acid sequence plus V-gene family, and excluded reads lacking a unique V-gene family. To address suspected cross-contamination and a sequencing artifact, a later analysis removed a few hundred highly shared, low-generation-probability nucleotide sequences. In a later analysis, a clonal expansion index for each public chain was calculated from normalized within-repertoire ranks of inferred template counts. In a later analysis, generation probabilities were computed with a VDJ recombination model fitted to out-of-frame rearrangements, and the resulting probabilities were checked against IGoR. In a later analysis, hypergeometric tests were used to score TCR-TCR, TCR-HLA and TCR-CMV co-occurrence, with a repertoire-size bias correction applied to TCR pairs. False discovery rates were estimated in a later analysis by permuting HLA or CMV assignments 20 times. In a later analysis, co-occurring TCRs were grouped with DBSCAN, and TCRdist sequence similarity was added when clustering was performed within HLA-allele-positive subsets. Repertoires with fewer than 30,000 or more than 120,000 public chains, plus five repertoires with anomalous nucleotide sharing, were excluded from co-occurrence clustering. Sourced from immuneACCESS, this table was stored by TCRdb with only in-frame sequences that have V and J called. A share of the clones is absent; for the studies checked, an unresolved V gene accounts for under half, and the remainder has no known explanation. Clone size and the V and J calls come from that table; the DNA yielded D and trimming. The sample table contains more than 250,000 clones; only one count was recorded for 85% to 90% of them. The leading ten clones occupy approximately 2% of the sample.

Remarks on this clone: The antigen it binds to is not known. No base-level quality is on record; no much larger clone is a single base apart.

The cohort consisted of hundreds of healthy bone marrow donors. At the time of sampling, all cohort members were nominally healthy, though unrecorded immune exposures were likely present. The donor tested CMV seronegative and was one of the 352 seronegative cohort members. A peripheral blood sample was collected from each donor, and TCR beta sequencing was performed on peripheral blood mononuclear cells. Genomic DNA was extracted from the blood cell samples with the Qiagen DNeasy Blood Extraction Kit. For CDR1 and CDR2, the germline V gene (reference sequence) lists SEHNR and FQNEAQ. V is pruned by 2 bases and J by 4 bases, leaving 8 bases of the junction without a gene match. The CDR3 holds 17 amino acids from the cysteine to the phenylalanine. Only the CDR3 portion is preserved as DNA: 51 bases, with reading frame beginning at the first base. What the authors observed across the whole study: The presence/absence analyses assumed that sequencing depth was roughly uniform across donors, and that assumption may not be true. In this cohort, only TCR beta chains were sequenced, and detectable features were limited by the absence of alpha or paired-chain data. In a later analysis, more than 15,000 TCR beta sequences were associated with specific HLA alleles at a false discovery rate of 0.05. Because counts were too low, 15 to 20 rarely observed V segments, including chromosome 9 orphons, were left out of the earlier analysis of roughly 600 of the donors. A later analysis found that most CMV-associated TCR beta chains appeared HLA-restricted, with HLA associations seemingly driven largely by CMV exposure. Compared with the roughly 710-donor mean, donors in an Asian-associated ancestry cluster had fewer N-insertions in productive TCRs, according to a later genetic analysis. Linkage disequilibrium might explain the correlated functional status among segregating V segments, but an unknown experimental factor could not be excluded. In a later genetic analysis, a missense DCLRE1C variant was associated with V-gene and J-gene trimming of TCR beta chains, and the association was replicated in an independent cohort. A few of the identified cytomegalovirus-associated TCR beta chains were confirmed in vitro to be specific for cytomegalovirus antigens. Some IMGT-functional V segments, including TRBV6-2 and TRBV6-3, could not be told apart with the 87-base-pair reads, so those segments were excluded. In an earlier analysis of 450 to 750 of the donors, most TCR beta V segments appeared in productive rearrangements about 87% or about 30% of the time, broadly matching IMGT annotations. In the study, 150 to 200 TCR beta chains were listed as associated with cytomegalovirus. Compared with equally common non-associated chains, HLA-associated TCR beta chains in a later analysis were more clonally expanded and had lower generation probabilities. The authors suggested that the approach could potentially be generalized to other disease states and immunological phenotypes. A later analysis found that TCR association rates varied across HLA loci, with DRB1 alleles showing the most associated TCRs and HLA-C alleles the fewest. A further reported finding was that TCR beta sequences accurately predicted the HLA-A and HLA-B alleles for most subjects in the first cohort. Across donors, most TCR sequences were observed very rarely, whereas some public TCRs were present in many individuals. The only immune exposure information available for the cohort was CMV serostatus. Assigning TCR associations to individual alleles was difficult when HLA alleles, especially DR and DQ, strongly co-occurred. HLA typing was unavailable for some donors at each locus, so association tests used only the typed subset. The classifier was reported to diagnose cytomegalovirus status with high specificity and sensitivity in both the original and validation cohorts. A group of highly shared sequence variants was considered likely to be a technical artifact of the sequencing pipeline. According to a later analysis, parvovirus B19, influenza, CMV and Epstein-Barr virus appeared linked to several top co-occurrence clusters.

The chain couples TRBV7-9 to TRBJ2-7; 13 bases in between match TRBD2. The origin of this receptor is a woman younger than 35 in good health and CMV-seronegative. The sample was PBMCs. The DNA sequence is given as TGTGCCAGCAGCTTACGACCGGGACTAGCGGGGTTATACGAGCAGTACTTC. Its protein is CASSLRPGLAGLYEQYF.